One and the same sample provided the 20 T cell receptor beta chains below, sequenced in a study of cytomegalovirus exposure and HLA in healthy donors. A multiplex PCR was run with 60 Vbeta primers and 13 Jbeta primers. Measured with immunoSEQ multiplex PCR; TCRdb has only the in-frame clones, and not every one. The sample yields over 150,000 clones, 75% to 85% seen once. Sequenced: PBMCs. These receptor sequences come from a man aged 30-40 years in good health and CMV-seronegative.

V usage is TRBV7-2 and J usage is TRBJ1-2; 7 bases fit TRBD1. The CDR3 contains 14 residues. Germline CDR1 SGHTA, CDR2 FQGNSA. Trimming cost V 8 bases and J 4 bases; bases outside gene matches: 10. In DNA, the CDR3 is TGTGCCAGCCCCCGGGACAGAGGCCTCTATGGCTACACCTTC. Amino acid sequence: CASPRDRGLYGYTF.

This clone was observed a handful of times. This CDR3 is CAWASGGHLLGETQYF. The CDR3 nucleotides read TGTGCCTGGGCTAGCGGGGGGCATTTACTTGGAGAGACCCAGTACTTC. The chain uses TRBV30 and TRBJ2-5; 11 positions match TRBD2. V dropped 5 bases and J dropped 4; count of bases not matched to a gene: 12. Germline CDR1 reads GTSNPN; CDR2 reads SVGIG (reference sequence). The CDR3 is made up of 16 amino acids.

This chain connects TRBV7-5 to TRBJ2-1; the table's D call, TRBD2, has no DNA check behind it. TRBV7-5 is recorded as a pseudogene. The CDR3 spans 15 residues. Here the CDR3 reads CVRSLNNGSYNEQFF. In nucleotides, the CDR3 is TGTGTCAGAAGCTTAAATAACGGTTCCTACAATGAGCAGTTCTTC.

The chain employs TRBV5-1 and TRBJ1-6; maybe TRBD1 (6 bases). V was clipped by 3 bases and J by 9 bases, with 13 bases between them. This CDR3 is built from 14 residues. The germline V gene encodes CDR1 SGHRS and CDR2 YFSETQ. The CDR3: CASSWGGPLSPLHF. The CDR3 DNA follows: TGCGCCAGCAGCTGGGGGGGCCCGCTTTCACCCCTCCACTTT.

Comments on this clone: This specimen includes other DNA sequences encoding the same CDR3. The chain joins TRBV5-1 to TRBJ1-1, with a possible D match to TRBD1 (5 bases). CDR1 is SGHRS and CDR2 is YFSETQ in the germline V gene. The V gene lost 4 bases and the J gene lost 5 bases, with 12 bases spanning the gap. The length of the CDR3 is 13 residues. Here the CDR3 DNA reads TGCGCCAGCAGCACCACAGGATATACTGAAGCTTTCTTT. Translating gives CASSTTGYTEAFF.

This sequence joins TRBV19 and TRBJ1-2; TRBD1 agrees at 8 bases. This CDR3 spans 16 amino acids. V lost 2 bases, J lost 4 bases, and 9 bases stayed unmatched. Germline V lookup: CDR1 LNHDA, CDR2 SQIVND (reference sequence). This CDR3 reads CASSIWSDRVAYGYTF. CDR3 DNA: TGTGCCAGTAGTATATGGTCGGACAGGGTGGCCTATGGCTACACCTTC.

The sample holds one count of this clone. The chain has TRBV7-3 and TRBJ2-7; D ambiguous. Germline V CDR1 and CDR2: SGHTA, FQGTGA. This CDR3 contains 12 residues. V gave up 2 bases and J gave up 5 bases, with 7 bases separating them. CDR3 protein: CASSLHPDEQYF. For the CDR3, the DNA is TGTGCCAGCAGCTTACACCCGGACGAGCAGTACTTC.

CDR3 bases: TGCGCCAGCAGTGAGGGCATTCCAGGCTCCGGGGAGCTGTTTTTT. It encodes CASSEGIPGSGELFF. The rearrangement joins TRBV10-1 to TRBJ2-2; D gene ambiguous. The germline V gene has CDR1 WNHNN and CDR2 SYGVQD (reference sequence). The CDR3 length is 15 residues. The V gene lost 2 bases and the J gene lost 6 bases, with 13 bases spanning the gap.

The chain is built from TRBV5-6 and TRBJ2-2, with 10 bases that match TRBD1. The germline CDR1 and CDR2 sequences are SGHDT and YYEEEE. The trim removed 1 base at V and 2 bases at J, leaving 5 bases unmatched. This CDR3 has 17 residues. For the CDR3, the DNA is TGTGCCAGCAGCTTGTTGACAGGGGGCCCTAACACCGGGGAGCTGTTTTTT. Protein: CASSLLTGGPNTGELFF. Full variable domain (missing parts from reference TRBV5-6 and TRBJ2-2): DAGVTQSPTHLIKTRGQQVTLRCSPKSGHDTVSWYQQALGQGPQFIFQYYEEEERQRGNFPDRFSGHQFPNYSSELNVNALLLGDSALYLCASSLLTGGPNTGELFFGEGSRLTVL.

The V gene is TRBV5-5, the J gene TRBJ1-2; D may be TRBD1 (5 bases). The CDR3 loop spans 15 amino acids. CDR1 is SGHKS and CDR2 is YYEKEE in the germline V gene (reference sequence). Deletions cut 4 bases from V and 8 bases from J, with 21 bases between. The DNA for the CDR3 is TGTGCCAGCAGCCCTCACGATCTTACAGGCTGGGGCTACACCTTC. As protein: CASSPHDLTGWGYTF.

CDR3 in amino acids: CASSRDHREKLFF. The CDR3 DNA reads as TGTGCCAGCTCACGCGATCACAGGGAAAAACTGTTTTTT. The chain employs TRBV18 and TRBJ1-4; a possible D gene is TRBD1 (5 bases). This CDR3 is built from 13 residues. V lost 4 bases to trimming and J lost 8 bases, with 11 bases between them. Germline V gene sequence: CDR1 KGHSH, CDR2 LQKENI. The complete variable domain, with remaining parts taken from reference TRBV18 and TRBJ1-4, reads NAGVMQNPRHLVRRRGQEARLRCSPMKGHSHVYWYRQLPEEGLKFMVYLQKENIIDESGMPKERFSAEFPKEGPSILRIQQVVRGDSAAYFCASSRDHREKLFFGSGTQLSVL.

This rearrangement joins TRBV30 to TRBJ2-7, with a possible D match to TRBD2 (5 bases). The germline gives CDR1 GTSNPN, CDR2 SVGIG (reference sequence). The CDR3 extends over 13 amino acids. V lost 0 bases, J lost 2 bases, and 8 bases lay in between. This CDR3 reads CAWSVPGTYEQYF. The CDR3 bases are TGTGCCTGGAGTGTACCCGGGACCTACGAGCAGTACTTC.

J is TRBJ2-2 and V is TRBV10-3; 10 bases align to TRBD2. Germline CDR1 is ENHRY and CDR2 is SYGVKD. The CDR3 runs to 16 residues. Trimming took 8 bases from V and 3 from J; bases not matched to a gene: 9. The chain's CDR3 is CAIESGRALDTGELFF. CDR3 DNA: TGTGCCATCGAAAGCGGGAGGGCCTTGGACACCGGGGAGCTGTTTTTT.

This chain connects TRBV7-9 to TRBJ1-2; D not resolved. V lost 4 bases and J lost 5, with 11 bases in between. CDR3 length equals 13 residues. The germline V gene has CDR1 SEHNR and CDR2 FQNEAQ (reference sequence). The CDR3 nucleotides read TGTGCCAGCAGCTCTACCGAAAGTTATGGCTACACCTTC. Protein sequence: CASSSTESYGYTF.

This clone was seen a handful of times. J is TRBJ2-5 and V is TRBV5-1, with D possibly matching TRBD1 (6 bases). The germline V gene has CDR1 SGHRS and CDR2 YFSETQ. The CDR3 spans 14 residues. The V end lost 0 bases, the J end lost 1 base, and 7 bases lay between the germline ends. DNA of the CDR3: TGCGCCAGCAGCTTGGACAGGGCCCAAGAGACCCAGTACTTC. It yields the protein CASSLDRAQETQYF.

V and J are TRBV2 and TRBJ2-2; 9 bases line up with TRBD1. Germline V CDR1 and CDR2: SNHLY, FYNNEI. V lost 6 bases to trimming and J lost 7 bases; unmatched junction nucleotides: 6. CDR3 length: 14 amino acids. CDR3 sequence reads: CASRAQGAGGELFF. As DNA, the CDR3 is TGTGCCAGCAGGGCACAGGGGGCGGGCGGGGAGCTGTTTTTT.

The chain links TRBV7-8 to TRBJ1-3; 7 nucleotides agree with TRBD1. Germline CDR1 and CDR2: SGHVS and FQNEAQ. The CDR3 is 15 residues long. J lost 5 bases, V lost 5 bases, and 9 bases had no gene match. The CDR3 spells CASSRDRVVRNTIYF. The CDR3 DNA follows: TGTGCCAGCAGCCGCGACAGGGTGGTTCGAAACACCATATATTTT.

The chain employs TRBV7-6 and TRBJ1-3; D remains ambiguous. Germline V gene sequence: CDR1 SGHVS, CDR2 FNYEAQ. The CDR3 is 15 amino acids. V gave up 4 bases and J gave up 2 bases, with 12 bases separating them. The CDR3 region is CASSSLAAAGNTIYF. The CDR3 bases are TGTGCCAGCAGCTCCCTCGCTGCAGCTGGAAACACCATATATTTT.

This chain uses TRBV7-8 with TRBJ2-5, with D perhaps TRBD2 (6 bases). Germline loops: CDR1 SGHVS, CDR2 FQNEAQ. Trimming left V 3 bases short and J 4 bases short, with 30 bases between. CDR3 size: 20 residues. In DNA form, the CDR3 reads TGTGCCAGCAGCTTCCGGGACTGGAAGCCCGGGTTCCCCCTTGGAGAGACCCAGTACTTC. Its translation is CASSFRDWKPGFPLGETQYF.

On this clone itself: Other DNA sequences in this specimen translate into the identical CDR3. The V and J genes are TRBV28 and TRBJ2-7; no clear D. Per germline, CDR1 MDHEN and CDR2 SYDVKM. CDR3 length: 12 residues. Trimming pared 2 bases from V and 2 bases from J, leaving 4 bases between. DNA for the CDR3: TGTGCCAGCAGTTTAAGCCCCTACGAGCAGTACTTC. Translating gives CASSLSPYEQYF.